Reported below is one TCR beta chain. Its antigen is currently not known. Per-base qualities were not stored, and no clone one base away is much larger. This sample stems from a study of beta chain features in type 1 diabetes listed by TCRdb under 2018. About the investigation overall: Mean age, gender distribution, total cell number and subset yield were not different between patients and healthy donors. In the study, TCRB repertoires of sorted circulating CD4+ T cell subsets from recently diagnosed type 1 diabetes patients were compared with those of matched healthy donors. Across all samples, fewer than 110,000,000 sorted cells were examined, and cell number per subset correlated strongly with RNA yield. Naive and central memory subsets were obtained from all 30 or so donors, but regulatory and stem cell-like memory subsets were isolated from only 8 patients and roughly eight healthy donors.

A single peripheral blood draw of approximately 100 mL on average was collected from each donor into heparinised tubes. A BD FACSAria II was used to sort naive, central memory, regulatory and stem cell-like memory CD4+ T cells with a panel that included CD45RO, CCR7, CD25, CD127, CD95 and CD27. Every sorted population had a purity above 95%. PBMCs were isolated right away by Lymphoprep density gradient centrifugation and were stained directly, without culture. Samples were stained and sorted in pairs, with one healthy donor and one patient per experiment, so that batch effects were minimized. The High Capacity cDNA Reverse Transcription Kit was used to reverse transcribe all of the isolated RNA, meaning that expressed TCRB transcripts were what got sequenced. Deep immunoSEQ sequencing was performed on naive, central memory and regulatory T cell samples, with an average of roughly 3.6 million total reads per sample. Sorted cells were lysed in RLT buffer and RNA was extracted with DNase-treated RNeasy Micro or Mini kits, depending on cell number. Each cell subset was processed separately to prevent cross-contamination, with patient and healthy donor samples processed together. TCRB sequences were amplified from cDNA with the immunoSEQ multiplex PCR, producing 87-bp fragments spanning the CDR3 region. The amplicons were sequenced using the Illumina HiSeq platform. In the source study's methods: Synthetic template baselines were used to correct PCR bias computationally, reads within Hamming distance 2 were collapsed, and singletons that could not be merged were discarded. Reads were aligned against IMGT so that V, D and J genes, CDR3 length and insertions or deletions at six rearrangement sites could be assigned. Within each subset, clonotype counts were normalized to sorted cell number, and only after that were true diversity and Gini coefficients computed with the tcR R package. The overlap coefficient, calculated on TCRB nucleotide sequences, was used to quantify repertoire sharing. As a proxy for the pre-selection repertoire, out-of-frame TCRB sequences from naive cells were analyzed. The table comes from immuneACCESS by way of TCRdb, which keeps in-frame sequences with V and J called. Part of the clones is missing from these tables; in studies checked, under half for an unresolved V gene and the rest for unknown reasons. Clone size and V and J calls were adopted from that table, with D and trimming inferred from the DNA. This sample lists 280,000 or so clones; approximately 15% were detected once. The ten largest clonotypes hold about 0.014% of the sample.

Broader findings and caveats from the paper: Only small numbers of individuals were included in the HLA sub-analyses, which left unresolved whether HLA type had any influence on TCRB rearrangement. At VDJ recombination sites, type 1 diabetes patients had fewer insertions and more deleted nucleotides, which implies abnormalities in thymic rearrangement. Naive, central memory and regulatory TCRB repertoires appeared more similar among patients than among healthy donors. In all four CD4+ subsets, TCRB CDR3 length was moderately but significantly shorter in type 1 diabetes patients. Sequencing cDNA rather than genomic DNA could over-represent highly expressing activated cells, although activation and CD3 levels did not differ between groups. PCR may preferentially amplify shorter templates, but because patient and control samples were amplified and corrected together, any resulting skew would affect both groups equally.

Sequencing input: naive CD4+ T cells from blood. The cell subset or site label, read with the paper, signifies: true naive CD4+ T cells. The receptor was isolated from a man between 18 and 35 years old with type 1 diabetes.

The bases are TGTGCCAGCAGCTTCGACATTAGCAATCAGCCCCAGCATTTT. This is translated as CASSFDISNQPQHF. The V and J genes are TRBV7-2 and TRBJ1-5; the D gene is unclear. V sheds 3 bases and J sheds 0 bases, leaving 6 bases between their ends. The cysteine opens and the phenylalanine closes a CDR3 of 14 amino acids. Just CDR3 DNA is preserved here, 42 bases in frame from base 1. Reading the germline V gene gives CDR1 SGHTA and CDR2 FQGNSA.